These 21 T cell receptor beta chains came from one sample sequenced in a study of cytomegalovirus exposure and HLA in healthy donors. PCR amplification relied on 60 Vbeta primers (plus 13 Jbeta primers). Libraries were prepared by immunoSEQ multiplex PCR; TCRdb keeps only in-frame clonotypes and omits some of them. The sample records around 130,000 clones, 80% being singletons. The material sequenced was PBMCs. Every receptor here comes from a woman in her 40s in good health and CMV-seronegative.

V is TRBV28 and J is TRBJ2-7; D gene uncertain. This CDR3 has 14 amino acids. Germline loops: CDR1 MDHEN, CDR2 SYDVKM. Trimming pared 7 bases from V and 1 base from J, leaving 14 bases between. CDR3: CASTRSGPSYEQYF. The DNA for the CDR3 is TGTGCCAGCACCCGCTCAGGCCCTTCCTACGAGCAGTACTTC.

CDR3 DNA sequence: TGTGCCAGCAGCTTGGTGGGGGGTCCCTCTAACACTGAAGCTTTCTTT. Translating gives CASSLVGGPSNTEAFF. The V call is TRBV5-6, the J call TRBJ1-1; a possible D gene is TRBD1 (5 bases). V lost 0 bases and J lost 2, with 14 bases in between. CDR1 is SGHDT and CDR2 is YYEEEE in the germline V gene. CDR3 length: 16 residues.

The genes are TRBV28 and TRBJ2-7; a weak D match, TRBD1 (8 bases). V shed 5 bases and J shed 3 bases, with 20 bases lying between them. Germline CDR1 MDHEN, CDR2 SYDVKM. There are 16 residues in the CDR3. The CDR3 DNA reads TGTGCCAGCAGTCAGGGGGGGGGACAGGCCTACTACGAGCAGTACTTC. This translates into CASSQGGGQAYYEQYF.

The chain links TRBV6-1 to TRBJ1-5, with D maybe TRBD1 (5 bases). Germline CDR1 and CDR2: MNHNS and SASEGT. The CDR3 length is 15 residues. V gave up 4 bases and J gave up 0 bases, with 10 bases separating them. CDR3 sequence: CASSGRQYSNQPQHF. The CDR3 nucleotides read TGTGCCAGCAGTGGCCGACAGTATAGCAATCAGCCCCAGCATTTT.

The rearrangement links TRBV13 to TRBJ1-2; 8 nucleotides line up with TRBD1. Per the germline V gene, CDR1 is PRHDT and CDR2 is FYEKMQ (reference sequence). The CDR3 runs 17 residues. The ends lost 5 bases at V and 2 bases at J; junction bases unmatched: 13. The CDR3 DNA reads TGTGCCAGCAGCCAGGGGGGGTTGGACAGGGTCAACTATGGCTACACCTTC. Translating it yields CASSQGGLDRVNYGYTF.

This clone was counted once. This chain joins TRBV7-2 and TRBJ2-7, with D uncertain. Trimming removed 2 bases at V and 6 bases at J, with 17 bases between. Germline V gives CDR1 SGHTA, CDR2 FQGNSA. There are 15 residues in the CDR3. In DNA, the CDR3 is TGTGCCAGCAGCTTAAAAAGCCCCCCCGGTGGCGAGCAGTACTTC. It encodes CASSLKSPPGGEQYF.

V gene TRBV7-6 combines with J gene TRBJ2-2; 8 nucleotides line up with TRBD1. J lost 4 bases, V lost 0 bases, and 1 base had no gene match. The CDR3 has 15 amino acids. CDR1 and CDR2 from the germline V gene are SGHVS and FNYEAQ. This CDR3 reads CASSLAGTGTGELFF. CDR3 DNA sequence: TGTGCCAGCAGCTTAGCGGGGACAGGCACCGGGGAGCTGTTTTTT.

The rearrangement links TRBV5-1 to TRBJ1-2, with D perhaps matching TRBD1 (5 bases). Germline V gene lookup returns CDR1 SGHRS and CDR2 YFSETQ. The ends were cut back, 2 bases at V and 4 bases at J, with 15 bases in the middle. This CDR3 comprises 15 residues. CDR3 in amino acids: CASSFSRDNSYGYTF. The CDR3, as DNA: TGCGCCAGCAGCTTCTCCAGGGATAACAGCTATGGCTACACCTTC.

This clone came up once. The V call is TRBV9, the J call TRBJ1-5; D might be TRBD1 (5 bases). The CDR3 covers 14 residues. The V end was cut by 0 bases, the J end by 7 bases, with 11 bases between. Germline loops: CDR1 SGDLS, CDR2 YYNGEE. CDR3 sequence reads: CASSVGGVGQPQHF. CDR3 bases: TGTGCCAGCAGCGTAGGGGGGGTGGGGCAGCCCCAGCATTTT. The full variable domain, in which reference TRBV9 and TRBJ1-5 provide the parts outside the CDR3, is DSGVTQTPKHLITATGQRVTLRCSPRSGDLSVYWYQQSLDQGLQFLIQYYNGEERAKGNILERFSAQQFPDLHSELNLSSLELGDSALYFCASSVGGVGQPQHFGDGTRLSIL.

V and J are TRBV7-6 and TRBJ2-1; D is unclear. CDR3 size: 17 residues. The germline V and J ends were trimmed by 1 base and 0 bases, with 13 bases remaining between them. Per germline, CDR1 SGHVS and CDR2 FNYEAQ. CDR3 nucleotides: TGTGCCAGCAGCTTAGATAGCCCGGAGAGCTCCTACAATGAGCAGTTCTTC. Translation: CASSLDSPESSYNEQFF.

This rearrangement joins TRBV7-9 to TRBJ2-7; TRBD1 might be the D (5 bases). The CDR3 contains 14 residues. From germline, CDR1 is SEHNR and CDR2 FQNEAQ (reference sequence). V was clipped by 5 bases and J by 0 bases, with 11 bases between them. CDR3 bases: TGTGCCAGCAGCCGACAGCGAGGCTCCTACGAGCAGTACTTC. This gives the protein CASSRQRGSYEQYF.

The gene calls are TRBV27 and TRBJ1-1, with a possible D match to TRBD1 (6 bases). The CDR3 totals 14 residues. Germline-derived CDR1 and CDR2 are MNHEY and SMNVEV (reference sequence). V lost 3 bases and J lost 5, with 13 bases in between. The CDR3 loop reads CASSFRGDVTEAFF. In nucleotides, the CDR3 is TGTGCCAGCAGTTTCAGGGGAGACGTTACTGAAGCTTTCTTT.

The genes are TRBV4-2 and TRBJ2-3; 9 bases align to TRBD2. The ends lost 2 bases at V and 6 bases at J; junction bases unmatched: 9. This CDR3 has 16 amino acids. Germline V gene sequence: CDR1 LGHNA, CDR2 YNFKEQ. CDR3 bases: TGTGCCAGCAGCCAACAAGTAGCGGGGGCGGGGGATACGCAGTATTTT. Translated: CASSQQVAGAGDTQYF.

V gene TRBV6-5 combines with J gene TRBJ1-3; D is uncertain. CDR3 size: 13 residues. V was cut by 5 bases and J by 2 bases, with 7 bases left in between. Germline V lookup: CDR1 MNHEY, CDR2 SVGAGI. The CDR3 DNA is TGTGCCAGCAGTCGGGAAGCTGGAAACACCATATATTTT. This codes for CASSREAGNTIYF.

The CDR3 here is CAISALGEARGNEQFF. In DNA form, the CDR3 reads TGTGCCATCAGCGCCTTAGGGGAGGCGCGAGGGAATGAGCAGTTCTTC. The chain couples TRBV10-3 to TRBJ2-1; a possible D gene is TRBD2 (6 bases). This CDR3 is 16 amino acids long. V was clipped by 6 bases and J by 7 bases, with 22 bases between them. Germline V CDR1 and CDR2: ENHRY, SYGVKD.

This chain uses TRBV5-8 with TRBJ1-1, with TRBD1 matching over 9 bases. The V gene's germline CDR1 is SGHTS and CDR2 YDEGEE. J was trimmed by 1 base and V by 4 bases; bases with no gene match: 8. This CDR3 is 16 amino acids long. This chain's CDR3 is CASSPDRGIENTEAFF. The DNA of the CDR3 is TGTGCCAGCAGCCCGGACAGGGGAATAGAGAACACTGAAGCTTTCTTT.

At least ten counts were recorded for this clone. The CDR3 sequence: CSVRTGDTEAFF. The CDR3 nucleotides are TGCAGCGTTAGGACAGGGGACACTGAAGCTTTCTTT. The genes are TRBV29-1 and TRBJ1-1, with 9 bases that match TRBD1. This CDR3 is built from 12 residues. V was clipped by 5 bases and J by 3 bases; unmatched bases: 1. Germline CDR1 and CDR2: SQVTM and ANQGSEA.

The V and J genes are TRBV19 and TRBJ1-1; D remains unclear. The CDR3 is made up of 17 amino acids. Germline-derived CDR1 and CDR2 are LNHDA and SQIVND (reference sequence). Trimming stripped 6 bases from V and 0 bases from J, with 20 bases between. This CDR3 is CASSFRLGRGVNTEAFF. The CDR3 DNA follows: TGTGCCAGTAGCTTCCGATTGGGGAGAGGAGTGAACACTGAAGCTTTCTTT.

This clone came up a few times. The gene calls are TRBV4-3 and TRBJ1-4; D remains ambiguous. The CDR3 consists of 13 residues. With 0 bases removed from V and 12 bases from J, the gap between germline ends came to 11 bases. Germline CDR1 LGHNA, CDR2 YSLEER. The CDR3 loop reads CASSQEYRAELFF. Here the CDR3 DNA reads TGCGCCAGCAGCCAAGAATACCGCGCGGAACTGTTTTTT.

The CDR3 region has the DNA TGTGCCAGCAGCTTGGGGAGTGGAGAGACCCAGTACTTC. Its translation: CASSLGSGETQYF. The chain is built from TRBV7-2 and TRBJ2-5, with a weak D call TRBD2 (5 bases). Trimming shortened V by 3 bases and J by 4 bases, and 9 bases separated the two germline ends. The CDR3 is 13 residues long. CDR1 is SGHTA and CDR2 is FQGNSA in the germline V gene.

The chain employs TRBV9 and TRBJ1-2; D perhaps matches TRBD1 (6 bases). Deletions cut 3 bases from V and 5 bases from J, with 17 bases between. Germline V lookup: CDR1 SGDLS, CDR2 YYNGEE. The CDR3 length is 15 residues. The CDR3 here is CASSAMEGGRYGYTF. CDR3 DNA: TGTGCCAGCAGCGCGATGGAGGGGGGGAGGTATGGCTACACCTTC.